This T cell receptor beta chain was sequenced for a study of PD-1 blockade in mismatch repair-deficient tumors. Study at large: Patients had 12 mismatch repair-deficient cancer types and were previously treated and progressing. Overall study findings and caveats: Tumor-resident clones, often undetectable pretreatment in blood, expanded then contracted after pembrolizumab.

TCRs were sequenced from a few patients responding to pembrolizumab. The assay was immunoSEQ multiplex PCR, and TCRdb's table has in-frame clones only and misses some. This table holds some 100,000 clones, 65% to 85% found once. The CDR3 has 12 residues. Germline V lookup: CDR1 SQVTM, CDR2 ANQGSEA. V lost 6 bases and J 1 base, leaving 10 bases between the germline ends. As for this clone: Antigen specificity is unknown.

This specimen was peripheral blood, taken 30 to 36 weeks after starting pembrolizumab. The chain combines TRBV29-1 with TRBJ2-7, with a tentative D call TRBD1 (5 bases). The TCR comes from an adult with mismatch repair-deficient cancer. The CDR3 loop is CSVKGVSYEQYF. The DNA for the CDR3 is TGCAGCGTAAAAGGGGTTTCCTACGAGCAGTACTTC.